This is a list of T cell receptor beta chains from one sample in a study of PD-1 blockade in classical Hodgkin lymphoma. Some clones are missing from TCRdb's copy, which holds only in-frame ones; the method was immunoSEQ multiplex PCR. The table has 11,000 or so clones, about 85% seen once. The input for sequencing was CD8+ T cells from blood, taken before the fourth cycle of nivolumab. The source of these receptors is a human donor with classical Hodgkin lymphoma. The donor label of this sample is uncertain. Each CDR3 is given with its conserved first and last residue. The D gene is left open where the match is weak. Expanded clones are given a class, and other clones once, few, many or no size at all.

D gene | clone size | J gene | V gene | CDR3 DNA | CDR3 protein
. | . | TRBJ2-6 | TRBV7-9 | TGTGCCAGCAGCCATACCGACAGGACGAGGGGGGCCAACGTCCTGACTTTC | CASSHTDRTRGANVLTF
. | few | TRBJ2-1 | TRBV7-9 | TGTGCCAGCAGCTTTCCTAGTGTGGCTGAGCAGTTCTTC | CASSFPSVAEQFF
. | few | TRBJ1-5 | TRBV28 | TGTGCCAGCCGACAGATTGATAGCAATCAGCCCCAGCATTTT | CASRQIDSNQPQHF
TRBD1 | . | TRBJ2-2 | TRBV7-9 | TGTGCCAGCAGCGCAACAGGGGCGGCCGGGGAGCTGTTTTTT | CASSATGAAGELFF
. | . | TRBJ1-1 | TRBV5-6 | TGTGCCAGCAGCTGGCGGGGCGGGGGCACTGAAGCTTTCTTT | CASSWRGGGTEAFF
. | . | TRBJ2-7 | TRBV10-2 | TGCGCCAGCATGATTGGAGACCACGAGCAGTACTTC | CASMIGDHEQYF
. | . | TRBJ1-2 | TRBV5-6 | TGTGCCAGCAGCTTGTGGGGCGGGAACTATGGCTACACCTTC | CASSLWGGNYGYTF
TRBD1 | . | TRBJ2-3 | TRBV6-4 | TGTGCCAGCAGTGAGGAGGGACAGGGGCCCGATACGCAGTATTTT | CASSEEGQGPDTQYF
TRBD2 | . | TRBJ2-7 | TRBV29-1 | TGCAGCTTCACTAGCGGGAGAACCCCCGAGCAGTACTTC | CSFTSGRTPEQYF
. | . | TRBJ1-1 | TRBV21-1 | TGTGCCAGCAGCAAAGTCTCGGTGATCGGCGACGGGAACACTGAAGCTTTCTTT | CASSKVSVIGDGNTEAFF
. | . | TRBJ2-3 | TRBV10-1 | TGCGCCAGCAGTGATAGACAGGAGGGGTCCACAGATACGCAGTATTTT | CASSDRQEGSTDTQYF
TRBD2 | . | TRBJ2-3 | TRBV7-9 | TGTGCCAGCAGCCTAGCGGGAGCAGCAGATACGCAGTATTTT | CASSLAGAADTQYF
. | . | TRBJ2-5 | TRBV9 | TGTGCCAGCAGCGCTTCCCGTGCGGAGCTATGGTTTCAAGAGACCCAGTACTTC | CASSASRAELWFQETQYF
TRBD1 | once | TRBJ1-3 | TRBV19 | TGTGCCAGTAGTGTTCGCTCAGGGGGCTCTGGAAACACCATATATTTT | CASSVRSGGSGNTIYF
TRBD2 | . | TRBJ2-7 | TRBV4-3 | TGCGCCAGCAGCCAAGGACTAGCGGAGCCTTACGAGCAGTACTTC | CASSQGLAEPYEQYF
. | . | TRBJ1-2 | TRBV2 | TGTGCCAGCAGTGAAGCGGTTCTCCAGAACTATGGCTACACCTTC | CASSEAVLQNYGYTF
. | once | TRBJ2-7 | TRBV4-3 | TGCGCCAGCAGCCAAGATCGGGGGTCCTACGAGCAGTACTTC | CASSQDRGSYEQYF
. | . | TRBJ2-1 | TRBV30 | TGTGCCTGGAGTGTAACTAGCAATGAGCAGTTCTTC | CAWSVTSNEQFF
. | . | TRBJ1-2 | TRBV5-6 | TGTGCCAGCAGCTTGGGCACCGGCAAACTCTATGGCTACACCTTC | CASSLGTGKLYGYTF
TRBD2 | . | TRBJ2-3 | TRBV5-1 | TGCGCCAGCAGCTTGGATCCCGGGAGGCCCTTGGGCACAGATACGCAGTATTTT | CASSLDPGRPLGTDTQYF
. | . | TRBJ1-2 | TRBV10-1 | TGCGCCAGCAGTGATTCGGTCTCGGGGGCGATCGGCTACACCTTC | CASSDSVSGAIGYTF
. | . | TRBJ2-1 | TRBV11-1 | TGTGCCAGCAGCTTAGGCGGGACCTACAATGAGCAGTTCTTC | CASSLGGTYNEQFF
. | . | TRBJ2-3 | TRBV5-1 | TGCGCCAGCAGCTTTTGGGCGGAGCGCACAGATACGCAGTATTTT | CASSFWAERTDTQYF
. | . | TRBJ2-6 | TRBV6-5 | TGTGCCAGCAGTTACAAAGGGGCCGGGGCCAACGTCCTGACTTTC | CASSYKGAGANVLTF
. | . | TRBJ2-1 | TRBV18 | TGTGCCAGCTCATTAGTTTCCACGAGCTCCTACAATGAGCAGTTCTTC | CASSLVSTSSYNEQFF
. | . | TRBJ2-3 | TRBV28 | TGTGCCATGTTAAACCAGGCCTTAACAGATACGCAGTATTTT | CAMLNQALTDTQYF
. | . | TRBJ2-2 | TRBV25-1 | TGTGCCAGCAGCCCCGGCAGAACCGGGGAGCTGTTTTTT | CASSPGRTGELFF
TRBD2 | once | TRBJ2-7 | TRBV27 | TGTGCCAGCGCCGGCGCGGGAGCCCACGAGCAGTACTTC | CASAGAGAHEQYF
. | . | TRBJ2-3 | TRBV11-2 | TGTGCCAGCAGCCATATTTCTATGGGGTCTAGCACAGATACGCAGTATTTT | CASSHISMGSSTDTQYF
TRBD1 | . | TRBJ1-1 | TRBV25-1 | TGTGCCAGCAGTGGGGGACAGGGGAGAGGGACTGAAGCTTTCTTT | CASSGGQGRGTEAFF
TRBD2 | . | TRBJ2-7 | TRBV19 | TGTGCCAGCTCGACTAGCGGGAGATCCGAGCAGTACTTC | CASSTSGRSEQYF
. | . | TRBJ2-1 | TRBV4-2 | TGTGCCAGCAGCCAAGTGCGGGATGACTACAATGAGCAGTTCTTC | CASSQVRDDYNEQFF
TRBD1 | . | TRBJ2-2 | TRBV6-5 | TGTGCCAGCAGTTACGGGACAGGGACCGGGGAGCTGTTTTTT | CASSYGTGTGELFF
. | . | TRBJ1-6 | TRBV30 | TGTGCCTGGAGTGGAACCTTGGGGACTTCACCCCTCCACTTT | CAWSGTLGTSPLHF
. | . | TRBJ2-5 | TRBV5-4 | TGTGCCAGCAGCTTGGTTTGGTCAGGGCAGGAGACCCAGTACTTC | CASSLVWSGQETQYF
TRBD2 | . | TRBJ2-1 | TRBV7-9 | TGTGCCAGCAGCTTAGAGCTAGCGGGATCGGGCGCAAACTACAATGAGCAGTTCTTC | CASSLELAGSGANYNEQFF
TRBD2 | once | TRBJ2-2 | TRBV27 | TGTGCCGCCTCACCCGGGACTAGCGGGAGACCCCCCGGGGAGCTGTTTTTT | CAASPGTSGRPPGELFF
. | . | TRBJ2-1 | TRBV5-6 | TGTGCCAGCAGGCAAGACAACTACAATGAGCAGTTCTTC | CASRQDNYNEQFF
. | . | TRBJ2-7 | TRBV19 | TGTGCCAGTAGTATAGTCGGAGACAGCTCCTACTACGAGCAGTACTTC | CASSIVGDSSYYEQYF
TRBD1 | once | TRBJ1-4 | TRBV28 | TGTGCCAGCAGTTCAGGGACAGAGCCAACCGGAACTAATGAAAAACTGTTTTTT | CASSSGTEPTGTNEKLFF
. | . | TRBJ2-7 | TRBV2 | TGTGCCAGCAGTGACTCTGGGCAGTCCTACGAGCAGTACTTC | CASSDSGQSYEQYF
TRBD2 | . | TRBJ2-3 | TRBV4-1 | TGCGCCAGCAGCCTGACTAGCGGGAGAATAGATACGCAGTATTTT | CASSLTSGRIDTQYF
TRBD2 | . | TRBJ2-7 | TRBV15 | TGTGCCACCAGCAGAGAGGGAACGGGACTAGCTCCGATCGAGCAGTACTTC | CATSREGTGLAPIEQYF
TRBD1 | . | TRBJ2-4 | TRBV5-1 | TGCGCCAGCAGCTTTGGACAGGGATTGGGGTTATTTGCCAAAAACATTCAGTACTTC | CASSFGQGLGLFAKNIQYF
. | . | TRBJ2-1 | TRBV9 | TGTGCCAGCAGCGTAGCCCCGGGGCATGATGAGCAGTTCTTC | CASSVAPGHDEQFF
TRBD2 | . | TRBJ2-1 | TRBV5-4 | TGTGCCAGCAGCGGGACTAGCGGCTACAATGAGCAGTTCTTC | CASSGTSGYNEQFF